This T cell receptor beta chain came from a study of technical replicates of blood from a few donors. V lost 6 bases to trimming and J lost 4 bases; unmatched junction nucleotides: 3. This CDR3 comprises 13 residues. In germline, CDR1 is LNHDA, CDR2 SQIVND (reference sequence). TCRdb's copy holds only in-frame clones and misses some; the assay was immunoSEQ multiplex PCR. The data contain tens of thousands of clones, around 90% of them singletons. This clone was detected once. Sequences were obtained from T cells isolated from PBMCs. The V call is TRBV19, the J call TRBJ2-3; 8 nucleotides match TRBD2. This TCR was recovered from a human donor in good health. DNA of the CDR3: TGTGCCAGTAGCGGGAGGGGGGCAGATACGCAGTATTTT. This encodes CASSGRGADTQYF.